This T cell receptor beta chain is from a study of shared clonotypes between healthy human individuals. Study results and caveats: In contrast to clonotypes shared by all four donors, non-shared clonotypes had lower generation probabilities. As a rule, naive subsets had a larger estimated richness than memory subsets. Some naive CD4 clonotypes, around 4.7%, turned up in common across several donors.

Profiled with immunoSEQ multiplex PCR; TCRdb holds only in-frame clones, not every one. The data contain about 1,800,000 clones, roughly 94% of them singletons. Remarks on this clone: Its antigen is not identified.

In the naive CD8 group, cells lacked CD45RO and were positively selected for CCR7, so terminally differentiated effector memory CD45RA+ cells were left out. Donors had no recently reported acute infections or vaccinations and were HIV-negative. Losses at the gene ends were 0 bases for V and 2 bases for J; bases not matched to a gene: 14. The CDR3 has 19 residues. The germline V gene encodes CDR1 MNHNS and CDR2 SASEGT. The sequence derives from a man between 18 and 29 years old in good health. V gene TRBV6-1 combines with J gene TRBJ1-2, with 8 positions matching TRBD1. The sequenced sample consisted of naive CD8+ T cells sorted from blood. The CDR3 spells CASSEAPNRDRLSNYGYTF. In nucleotides, the CDR3 is TGTGCCAGCAGTGAAGCGCCGAACCGGGACAGGTTATCGAACTATGGCTACACCTTC.